The 14 T cell receptor beta chains below come from one sample, sequenced in a study of Graves' ophthalmopathy and Graves' hyperthyroidism. RNA transcripts provided the template for amplifying TCR beta CDR3 regions. First-round RT-PCR used HTBI primers; second-round multiplex PCR followed. TCRdb used MiXCR to reprocess the multiplex PCR reads, holding one entry per CDR3 protein. The table has over 200,000 distinct CDR3 sequences, under 30% seen once. Sequencing used peripheral blood. The receptors stem from a man over 45 with Graves' ophthalmopathy.

The J gene is TRBJ1-1, the V gene TRBV10-2, with D tentatively TRBD1 (5 bases). CDR1 and CDR2 (germline): WSHSY, SAAADI. CDR3 size: 13 residues. Trimming stripped 3 bases from V and 6 bases from J, with 11 bases between. The CDR3 nucleotides are TGCGCCAGCAGTGACGAAGGGGAGTCTGAAGCTTTCTTT. Translating gives CASSDEGESEAFF.

This clonotype was counted many times. The chain combines TRBV7-8 with TRBJ2-2; D not certain. Looked up from germline, CDR1 is SGHVS and CDR2 is FQNEAQ. V was shortened by 5 bases and J by 10 bases, with 11 bases between the two germline ends. This CDR3 is 12 amino acids long. The CDR3 region has the DNA TGTGCCAGCAGCCGGAGTTTGGAGGAGCTGTTTTTT. It encodes CASSRSLEELFF.

The rearrangement links TRBV19 to TRBJ1-1; D gene unclear. CDR1 LNHDA and CDR2 SQIVND come from the germline V gene (reference sequence). V was clipped by 6 bases and J by 4 bases, with 12 bases between them. The CDR3 covers 13 residues. In DNA form, the CDR3 reads TGTGCCAGTAGCCCCCAGCGAGTCACTGAAGCTTTCTTT. This codes for CASSPQRVTEAFF.

Ten or more counts support this clonotype. This chain uses TRBV4-1 with TRBJ1-1; unclear D gene. Germline CDR1 MGHRA, CDR2 YSYEKL. This CDR3 has 12 amino acids. V was clipped by 1 base and J by 8 bases, with 8 bases between them. CDR3 sequence reads: CASSQAIGEAFF. Written as DNA, the CDR3 is TGCGCCAGCAGCCAAGCGATAGGGGAAGCTTTCTTT.

This clonotype was seen many times. The rearrangement joins TRBV29-1 to TRBJ1-1; 7 bases are a match to TRBD1. Looked up from germline, CDR1 is SQVTM and CDR2 is ANQGSEA. The CDR3 is 13 amino acids. The junction had 7 bases not matched to a gene; V was cut back by 8 bases and J by 1 base. The CDR3 DNA sequence: TGCAGCTCTAGACAGGGCGGGAACACTGAAGCTTTCTTT. Translating gives CSSRQGGNTEAFF.

This clonotype was detected many times. The rearrangement uses TRBV27 and TRBJ1-2, with no clear D. CDR1 MNHEY and CDR2 SMNVEV come from the germline V gene (reference sequence). The CDR3 runs to 13 residues. V was cut by 4 bases and J by 5 bases, with 11 bases left in between. In DNA, the CDR3 is TGTGCCAGCAGTTCTGTAGGAAGGTATGGCTACACCTTC. Translation gives CASSSVGRYGYTF.

At least ten counts were recorded for this clonotype. The chain links TRBV28 to TRBJ1-2; 7 nucleotides line up with TRBD1. This CDR3 has 15 residues. CDR1 and CDR2 (germline): MDHEN, SYDVKM. V gave up 5 bases and J gave up 5 bases; unmatched junction bases: 11. CDR3 nucleotide sequence: TGTGCCAGCAGTCTTCACGACAGGGCCCTATATGGCTACACCTTC. Amino acid sequence: CASSLHDRALYGYTF.

The table lists this clonotype with many counts. The chain recombines TRBV9 with TRBJ1-1, with D tentatively TRBD1 (5 bases). The CDR3 has 14 amino acids. Germline CDR1 SGDLS, CDR2 YYNGEE. Trimming removed 6 bases from V and 0 bases from J, with 12 bases in between. As DNA, the CDR3 is TGTGCCAGCACCCCGGACACACTGAACACTGAAGCTTTCTTT. This sequence encodes CASTPDTLNTEAFF.

At least ten counts were recorded for this clonotype. The chain has TRBV2 and TRBJ2-7, with 10 bases aligning to TRBD1. Germline V lookup: CDR1 SNHLY, CDR2 FYNNEI. The V and J ends lost 4 bases and 5 bases, in that order; junction bases with no gene match: 8. The CDR3 is 15 residues long. Here the CDR3 DNA reads TGTGCCAGCAGTGTGGCGGGACAGGGGTTCAACGAGCAGTACTTC. It codes for CASSVAGQGFNEQYF.

The chain couples TRBV7-2 to TRBJ1-1; D gene unclear. Germline CDR1 SGHTA, CDR2 FQGNSA. Trimming removed 10 bases from V and 5 bases from J, with 17 bases in between. The CDR3 has 13 amino acids. The CDR3 sequence: CATRRAGGTEAFF. In nucleotides, the CDR3 is TGTGCCACGCGTCGGGCAGGTGGAACTGAAGCTTTCTTT.

This clonotype has at least ten counts. This chain links TRBV6-5 with TRBJ2-7; D is perhaps TRBD2 (6 bases). CDR3 length: 14 amino acids. CDR1 and CDR2 (germline): MNHEY, SVGAGI. Trimming took 4 bases from V and 3 from J, leaving 13 bases between them. The chain's CDR3 is CASSLKYGSYEQYF. DNA of the CDR3: TGTGCCAGCAGTTTAAAATACGGGAGCTACGAGCAGTACTTC.

This clonotype was found many times. The chain is built from TRBV12-3 or TRBV12-4 and TRBJ2-7, with D possibly TRBD1 on 6 matching bases. V was clipped by 7 bases and J by 1 base, with 11 bases between them. This CDR3 has 13 residues. The CDR3 region is CASTEGHSYEQYF. In nucleotides, the CDR3 is TGTGCCAGCACCGAGGGACATTCCTACGAGCAGTACTTC.

The chain carries TRBV7-8 and TRBJ2-5, with 14 nucleotides matching TRBD2. The CDR3 runs 16 residues. Unmatched junction bases numbered 7, after V lost 6 bases and J lost 4 bases. Germline V gene data show CDR1 as SGHVS and CDR2 as FQNEAQ. The DNA for the CDR3 is TGTGCCAGCAGAACGAAGGGACTAGCGGGAGTAGAGACCCAGTACTTC. Its translation: CASRTKGLAGVETQYF. The complete variable domain, with remaining parts taken from reference TRBV7-8 and TRBJ2-5, reads GAGVSQSPRYKVAKRGQDVALRCDPISGHVSLFWYQQALGQGPEFLTYFQNEAQLDKSGLPSDRFFAERPEGSVSTLKIQRTQQEDSAVYLCASRTKGLAGVETQYFGPGTRLLVL.

This clonotype was recorded at least ten times. This chain connects TRBV29-1 to TRBJ2-5; possibly TRBD2 for D (7 bases). The CDR3 sequence is 14 residues long. Looked up from germline, CDR1 is SQVTM and CDR2 is ANQGSEA. V lost 0 bases and J 7 bases, leaving 15 bases between the germline ends. CDR3 DNA sequence: TGCAGCGTTGAAGATCGCGGGGGCAAGGGGACCCAGTACTTC. Its translation is CSVEDRGGKGTQYF.